These 18 T cell receptor beta chains came from one sample sequenced in a study of identical twins. TCRdb reprocessed the 5' RACE reads via MiXCR and lists one record per CDR3 protein. The sample records a few hundred thousand distinct CDR3 sequences, approximately 9.6% being singletons. These same records also appear under a second study, on yellow fever vaccine responses in identical twins.

Sequencing was done on a sample of PBMCs. The receptor set was obtained from a woman aged 18 to 35 in good health.

This clonotype was counted many times. The chain recombines TRBV20-1 with TRBJ2-7; D may match TRBD1 or TRBD2 (5 bases each). With 6 bases removed from V and 0 bases from J, the gap between germline ends came to 15 bases. This CDR3 contains 14 residues. CDR1 and CDR2 (germline): DFQATT, SNEGSKA (reference sequence). For the CDR3, the DNA is TGCAGTGCCAGGTCGGGGACCAACTCCTACGAGCAGTACTTC. It specifies CSARSGTNSYEQYF.

This clonotype occurred once. V gene TRBV6-2 or TRBV6-3 combines with J gene TRBJ2-7; 7 bases agree with TRBD2. This CDR3 has 15 residues. The germline gives CDR1 MNHEY, CDR2 SVGEGT. V was clipped by 2 bases and J by 0 bases; unmatched bases: 4. This CDR3 reads CASSYAGEGSYEQYF. CDR3 DNA: TGTGCCAGCAGTTACGCGGGGGAAGGCTCCTACGAGCAGTACTTC.

This clonotype appeared many times. The gene calls are TRBV2 and TRBJ2-3, with a weak D call TRBD2 (5 bases). Germline assignment: CDR1 SNHLY and CDR2 FYNNEI. V was trimmed by 6 bases and J by 6 bases, leaving 10 bases between them. The CDR3 contains 12 residues. CDR3 loop: CASRTGGDTQYF. Here the CDR3 DNA reads TGTGCCAGCAGAACCGGCGGGGATACGCAGTATTTT.

The genes are TRBV29-1 and TRBJ2-6; 8 bases are shared with TRBD1. Germline loops: CDR1 SQVTM, CDR2 ANQGSEA. CDR3 length equals 16 residues. Trimming removed 7 bases from V and 4 bases from J; junction bases left unmatched: 12. The CDR3 DNA sequence: TGCAGCGCTTATGCGGCAGGGGGCCGGGGGGCCAACGTCCTGACTTTC. This gives the protein CSAYAAGGRGANVLTF. The variable domain in full, completed from reference TRBV29-1 and TRBJ2-6, reads SAVISQKPSRDICQRGTSLTIQCQVDSQVTMMFWYRQQPGQSLTLIATANQGSEATYESGFVIDKFPISRPNLTFSTLTVSNMSPEDSSIYLCSAYAAGGRGANVLTFGAGSRLTVL.

The V gene is TRBV20-1, the J gene TRBJ2-7; 12 positions match TRBD2. V lost 3 bases and J lost 0; bases outside the gene matches: 9. This CDR3 is 17 amino acids long. Germline V gives CDR1 DFQATT, CDR2 SNEGSKA (reference sequence). The CDR3: CSARGITSGGNSYEQYF. Written as DNA, the CDR3 is TGCAGTGCTAGGGGAATTACTAGCGGGGGGAACTCCTACGAGCAGTACTTC.

This clonotype appeared many times. The genes are TRBV4-1 and TRBJ2-1; D unclear. Germline V gives CDR1 MGHRA, CDR2 YSYEKL. Trimming removed 0 bases at V and 6 bases at J, with 6 bases between. This CDR3 spans 13 amino acids. As DNA, the CDR3 is TGCGCCAGCAGCCAAGATCGGATCAATGAGCAGTTCTTC. This codes for CASSQDRINEQFF.

In this sample, this clonotype turned up many times. The chain uses TRBV29-1 and TRBJ2-3; 7 bases are a match to TRBD2. Germline assignment: CDR1 SQVTM and CDR2 ANQGSEA. The CDR3 contains 14 residues. Losses at the gene ends were 8 bases for V and 0 bases for J; bases not matched to a gene: 8. CDR3 DNA sequence: TGCAGCACCCGAGGGCGGGGGAGCACAGATACGCAGTATTTT. It translates to CSTRGRGSTDTQYF.

This sequence joins TRBV3-1 and TRBJ1-1; TRBD1 matches at 8 bases. Germline V gene sequence: CDR1 LGHDT, CDR2 YNNKEL (reference sequence). J gave up 0 bases and V 4 bases, and 7 bases lay outside the gene matches. The CDR3 covers 16 residues. The chain's CDR3 is CASSPRTGRLNTEAFF. The DNA for the CDR3 is TGTGCCAGCAGCCCGAGGACAGGGCGCTTGAACACTGAAGCTTTCTTT.

This clonotype was found many times. This rearrangement joins TRBV5-1 to TRBJ2-2; D unresolved. The germline V gene encodes CDR1 SGHRS and CDR2 YFSETQ. The CDR3 length is 17 residues. The V end lost 1 base, the J end lost 1 base, and 14 bases lay between the germline ends. Written as DNA, the CDR3 is TGCGCCAGCAGCTTGTATGGTCGGACGAGGAACACCGGGGAGCTGTTTTTT. This encodes CASSLYGRTRNTGELFF.

This clonotype was detected a few times. The chain has TRBV7-8 and TRBJ2-7; D is undetermined. Germline V gene data show CDR1 as SGHVS and CDR2 as FQNEAQ. V lost 5 bases and J 5 bases, leaving 16 bases between the germline ends. This CDR3 is 14 amino acids long. The chain's CDR3 is CASSPPDLRHEQYF. The CDR3, as DNA: TGTGCCAGCAGCCCTCCGGACCTCCGCCACGAGCAGTACTTC.

This clonotype was detected many times. The chain combines TRBV5-1 with TRBJ1-6; TRBD1 matches 7 bases. The CDR3 is 16 residues long. Germline CDR1 SGHRS, CDR2 YFSETQ. The junction had 0 bases not matched to a gene; V was cut back by 0 bases and J by 0 bases. Written as DNA, the CDR3 is TGCGCCAGCAGCTTGGGGGACAGCTCCTATAATTCACCCCTCCACTTT. Its protein product is CASSLGDSSYNSPLHF.

V gene TRBV29-1 combines with J gene TRBJ2-4, with D uncertain. This CDR3 comprises 13 residues. V was shortened by 4 bases and J by 6 bases, with 13 bases between the two germline ends. CDR1 is SQVTM and CDR2 is ANQGSEA in the germline V gene. CDR3 DNA sequence: TGCAGCGTTGGAGGATCTCGAAGAAACATTCAGTACTTC. Amino acid sequence: CSVGGSRRNIQYF. Full variable domain (outside the CDR3, taken from reference TRBV29-1 and TRBJ2-4): SAVISQKPSRDICQRGTSLTIQCQVDSQVTMMFWYRQQPGQSLTLIATANQGSEATYESGFVIDKFPISRPNLTFSTLTVSNMSPEDSSIYLCSVGGSRRNIQYFGAGTRLSVL.

This clonotype appeared many times. The gene calls are TRBV9 and TRBJ1-1; perhaps TRBD1 as D (6 bases). Per germline, CDR1 SGDLS and CDR2 YYNGEE. This CDR3 has 14 residues. V shed 0 bases and J shed 1 base, with 7 bases lying between them. The CDR3 spells CASSVAQGNTEAFF. CDR3 bases: TGTGCCAGCAGCGTAGCACAGGGGAACACTGAAGCTTTCTTT. Filled out from reference TRBV9 and TRBJ1-1, the complete variable domain reads DSGVTQTPKHLITATGQRVTLRCSPRSGDLSVYWYQQSLDQGLQFLIQYYNGEERAKGNILERFSAQQFPDLHSELNLSSLELGDSALYFCASSVAQGNTEAFFGQGTRLTVV.

This clonotype was seen repeatedly, ten times or more. CDR3 sequence: CASSYTPGPVYEQYF. CDR3 DNA: TGTGCCAGCAGTTACACCCCGGGACCAGTATACGAGCAGTACTTC. V gene TRBV6-5 combines with J gene TRBJ2-7; D may correspond to TRBD1 or TRBD2 (5 bases each). CDR3 length: 15 amino acids. V was shortened by 2 bases and J by 4 bases, with 15 bases between the two germline ends. Germline values: CDR1 MNHEY, CDR2 SVGAGI.

The genes are TRBV4-1 and TRBJ2-3, with 10 bases lining up with TRBD2. This CDR3 spans 15 amino acids. With 1 base clipped from V and 6 bases from J, the junction kept 4 bases outside the gene matches. Germline loops: CDR1 MGHRA, CDR2 YSYEKL. The CDR3 nucleotides are TGCGCCAGCAGCCAAGGGGTAGCGGGAGGCGATACGCAGTATTTT. It yields the protein CASSQGVAGGDTQYF.

This clonotype has a handful of counts. V is TRBV7-2 and J is TRBJ2-7; perhaps TRBD2 as D (5 bases). Germline V CDR1 and CDR2: SGHTA, FQGNSA. The length of the CDR3 is 16 residues. Trimming pared 1 base from V and 2 bases from J, leaving 15 bases between. CDR3: CASSLVFGQTTYEQYF. CDR3 DNA: TGTGCCAGCAGCTTAGTCTTCGGGCAGACTACCTACGAGCAGTACTTC.

The chain couples TRBV7-6 to TRBJ2-3; 11 positions match TRBD2. The V and J ends lost 7 bases and 5 bases, in that order; junction bases with no gene match: 14. From germline, CDR1 is SGHVS and CDR2 FNYEAQ. The CDR3 is made up of 17 amino acids. The CDR3 protein is CASIDRIGTSGKDTQYF. DNA for the CDR3: TGTGCCAGCATCGACCGTATCGGGACTAGCGGAAAAGATACGCAGTATTTT.

This clonotype was detected only once. A read error may explain this, as a much larger clone is one base away. The chain employs TRBV3-1 and TRBJ2-2, with TRBD2 matching 13 bases. V was clipped by 8 bases and J by 5 bases; unmatched bases: 14. Germline CDR1 and CDR2: LGHDT and YNNKEL (reference sequence). The CDR3 is 18 residues long. The CDR3 DNA follows: TGTGCCAGCTGTTTAATACTAGCGGGAGGGCCGGGAACCGGGGAGCTGTTTTTT. Translating it yields CASCLILAGGPGTGELFF.